This T cell receptor beta chain emerged from a study of cytomegalovirus exposure and HLA in healthy donors. The study, taken as a whole, reports: Most CMV-associated TCR beta chains appeared HLA-restricted in a later analysis. A previous analysis found most TCR beta V segments productive roughly 87% or roughly 30% of the time.

The CDR3 is 13 residues long. Germline loops: CDR1 SGDLS, CDR2 YYNGEE. V trimming: 4 bases; J trimming: 11 bases; junction bases outside the gene matches: 10. Points on this clone: Its matching antigen is unknown.

The PCR ran on 60 Vbeta and 13 Jbeta primers. Clones were sequenced by immunoSEQ multiplex PCR, and TCRdb holds only the in-frame ones, with some missing. The sample lists about 110,000 clones, around 74% occurring once. This chain links TRBV9 with TRBJ1-1; 8 positions match TRBD1. The TCR sequence derives from a man aged 30 to 39 in good health and CMV-seropositive. The sample taken for sequencing was PBMCs. As DNA, the CDR3 is TGTGCCAGCAGCTCTATTATGGACAGGGCGGCTTTCTTT. Translating it yields CASSSIMDRAAFF. The entire variable domain, with the rest obtained from reference TRBV9 and TRBJ1-1, is as follows: DSGVTQTPKHLITATGQRVTLRCSPRSGDLSVYWYQQSLDQGLQFLIQYYNGEERAKGNILERFSAQQFPDLHSELNLSSLELGDSALYFCASSSIMDRAAFFGQGTRLTVV.